This T cell receptor beta chain was sequenced during a study of identical twins. Study-level results: Whereas memory repertoires showed no such difference, abundant cord blood beta clonotypes carried fewer insertions. A partial confounding effect on zero-insertion analyses could come from invariant MAIT and iNKT cells. A cross-sectional statistical analysis, not follow-up of the same donors, supported the conclusions.

The germline V gene encodes CDR1 SGHTA and CDR2 FQGTGA. The CDR3 contains 14 residues. V was trimmed by 2 bases and J by 3 bases, leaving 10 bases between them. Via MiXCR, TCRdb re-called the 5' RACE reads, giving one row per CDR3 protein. This sample has around 500,000 distinct CDR3 sequences, with 13% to 15% found just once. In regard to this clonotype: No antigen is known for it.

The sample was also linked to a second study, of yellow fever vaccine responses in identical twins. That work contributes: Twins' vaccine T cell responses were reported to seem partly convergent and partly personalized.

The sequence came from a young woman in good health. The genes are TRBV7-3 and TRBJ2-5; possibly TRBD1 for D (6 bases). Sequencing was done on a sample of CD4+ T cells sorted from blood. CDR3 DNA sequence: TGTGCCAGCAGCTTATGGGGGCCGAAAGAGACCCAGTACTTC. Protein sequence: CASSLWGPKETQYF.